The rows below give T cell receptor beta chains drawn from one sample of a study of cytomegalovirus exposure and HLA in healthy donors. Sequencing was performed with immunoSEQ multiplex PCR; in TCRdb, only in-frame clones are kept and a portion is missing. This table has 150,000 to 190,000 clones, roughly four fifths appearing once. The sample consisted of PBMCs. These receptor sequences come from a young man in good health and CMV-seronegative. Both conserved end residues are part of each CDR3. D genes are given only for firm matches. Size is omitted from some rows. Given values are once, few, many or a class for expanded clones.

j_gene: TRBJ2-3; abundance: -; v_gene: TRBV18; d_gene: -; CDR3nt: TGTGCCAGCTCACCACGTGTGGCGGCTGGCACAGATACGCAGTATTTT; CDR3aa: CASSPRVAAGTDTQYF
j_gene: TRBJ2-6; abundance: -; v_gene: TRBV27; d_gene: -; CDR3nt: TGTGCCAGCGGTAGCTCTGGGGCCAACGTCCTGACTTTC; CDR3aa: CASGSSGANVLTF
j_gene: TRBJ2-7; abundance: few; v_gene: TRBV21-1; d_gene: -; CDR3nt: TGTGCCAGCACGACCCCCTGGCGGGAGGGTCGCAACGAGCAGTACTTC; CDR3aa: CASTTPWREGRNEQYF
j_gene: TRBJ2-7; abundance: -; v_gene: TRBV27; d_gene: -; CDR3nt: TGTGCCAGCAACACCGGGGGTCGCGGGTACGAGCAGTACTTC; CDR3aa: CASNTGGRGYEQYF
j_gene: TRBJ1-5; abundance: -; v_gene: TRBV27; d_gene: -; CDR3nt: TGTGCCAAACGGGGGGACCGGAATAGCAATCAGCCCCAGCATTTT; CDR3aa: CAKRGDRNSNQPQHF
j_gene: TRBJ2-1; abundance: -; v_gene: TRBV9; d_gene: TRBD2; CDR3nt: TGTGCCAGCAGTTCTCTTAGCGGGATTTACAATGAGCAGTTCTTC; CDR3aa: CASSSLSGIYNEQFF
j_gene: TRBJ2-7; abundance: -; v_gene: TRBV2; d_gene: TRBD2; CDR3nt: TGTGCCAGCGGCGGGGGGAGAGGGGAGCAGTACTTC; CDR3aa: CASGGGRGEQYF
j_gene: TRBJ2-3; abundance: -; v_gene: TRBV4-3; d_gene: TRBD2; CDR3nt: TGCGCCAGCAGCCTCACCTTACTAGCGGGAGATTCAGATACGCAGTATTTT; CDR3aa: CASSLTLLAGDSDTQYF
j_gene: TRBJ1-1; abundance: -; v_gene: TRBV4-1; d_gene: -; CDR3nt: TGCGCCAGCAGCCCAGGGACACCTACTGAAGCTTTCTTT; CDR3aa: CASSPGTPTEAFF
j_gene: TRBJ2-3; abundance: -; v_gene: TRBV5-4; d_gene: TRBD1; CDR3nt: TGTGCCAGCAGCCGACAGGGGGCTACAGATACGCAGTATTTT; CDR3aa: CASSRQGATDTQYF
j_gene: TRBJ2-3; abundance: -; v_gene: TRBV9; d_gene: TRBD1; CDR3nt: TGTGCCAGCAGCCCTGGGGACAGGGGGCCTGCAGATACGCAGTATTTT; CDR3aa: CASSPGDRGPADTQYF
j_gene: TRBJ2-1; abundance: once; v_gene: TRBV28; d_gene: -; CDR3nt: TGTGCCAGCAGCTCAGGGGGGATTGGCCCCTACAATGAGCAGTTCTTC; CDR3aa: CASSSGGIGPYNEQFF
j_gene: TRBJ2-3; abundance: -; v_gene: TRBV5-1; d_gene: TRBD2; CDR3nt: TGCGCCAGCAGCTGGACTAGCGGGAGGGCCGTGACGCAGTATTTT; CDR3aa: CASSWTSGRAVTQYF
j_gene: TRBJ2-3; abundance: -; v_gene: TRBV5-1; d_gene: TRBD2; CDR3nt: TGCGCCAGCAGCGAGATAGGCGGGAGGCCTGCCGCTTCTAGCACAGATACGCAGTATTTT; CDR3aa: CASSEIGGRPAASSTDTQYF
j_gene: TRBJ2-3; abundance: few; v_gene: TRBV19; d_gene: TRBD2; CDR3nt: TGTGCCAGTAGCCCGGGACTAGCGGTGGATACGCAGTATTTT; CDR3aa: CASSPGLAVDTQYF
j_gene: TRBJ1-2; abundance: -; v_gene: TRBV7-2; d_gene: TRBD1; CDR3nt: TGTGCCAGCAGCTTAAGGGACAGTTCAGGCTATGGCTACACCTTC; CDR3aa: CASSLRDSSGYGYTF
j_gene: TRBJ1-5; abundance: few; v_gene: TRBV18; d_gene: TRBD1; CDR3nt: TGTGCCAGCTCACCTGGGACAGCTTATAGCAATCAGCCCCAGCATTTT; CDR3aa: CASSPGTAYSNQPQHF
j_gene: TRBJ2-3; abundance: few; v_gene: TRBV4-3; d_gene: -; CDR3nt: TGCGCCAGCAGCCAAGAATTAGGGGGGGCGGATACGCAGTATTTT; CDR3aa: CASSQELGGADTQYF
j_gene: TRBJ1-3; abundance: -; v_gene: TRBV9; d_gene: -; CDR3nt: TGTGCCAGCGGCACCGGGGGGCGTGTAAACACCATATATTTT; CDR3aa: CASGTGGRVNTIYF
j_gene: TRBJ1-1; abundance: -; v_gene: TRBV7-2; d_gene: TRBD1; CDR3nt: TGTGCCAGCAGCTCCACACAGGGGTCTGAAGCTTTCTTT; CDR3aa: CASSSTQGSEAFF
j_gene: TRBJ1-1; abundance: -; v_gene: TRBV11-2; d_gene: TRBD1; CDR3nt: TGTGCCAGCAGTCCCCAGGGGGACACTGAAGCTTTCTTT; CDR3aa: CASSPQGDTEAFF
j_gene: TRBJ1-5; abundance: -; v_gene: TRBV6-5; d_gene: -; CDR3nt: TGTGCCAGCAGTTTACAGGGAAGCAATCAGCCCCAGCATTTT; CDR3aa: CASSLQGSNQPQHF
j_gene: TRBJ2-1; abundance: -; v_gene: TRBV5-6; d_gene: TRBD2; CDR3nt: TGTGCCAGCAGCCCGATAGCTAGCGGGAGGGGAAGCTCCTACAATGAGCAGTTCTTC; CDR3aa: CASSPIASGRGSSYNEQFF
j_gene: TRBJ2-7; abundance: -; v_gene: TRBV13; d_gene: -; CDR3nt: TGTGCCAGCAGCCTCTCCTACGAGCAGTACTTC; CDR3aa: CASSLSYEQYF
j_gene: TRBJ1-1; abundance: -; v_gene: TRBV30; d_gene: TRBD1; CDR3nt: TGTGCCTGGAGTTCCGGACAGGGGGTGGGGAACACTGAAGCTTTCTTT; CDR3aa: CAWSSGQGVGNTEAFF
j_gene: TRBJ2-7; abundance: -; v_gene: TRBV4-1; d_gene: TRBD1; CDR3nt: TGCGCCAGCAGCCCTCCAGGGGGACCTTCCTACGAGCAGTACTTC; CDR3aa: CASSPPGGPSYEQYF
j_gene: TRBJ1-2; abundance: -; v_gene: TRBV7-2; d_gene: -; CDR3nt: TGTGCCAGCAGCTTAGCCGGCGGATATAATGGCTACACCTTC; CDR3aa: CASSLAGGYNGYTF
j_gene: TRBJ2-3; abundance: -; v_gene: TRBV2; d_gene: -; CDR3nt: TGTGCCAGCAGGGCCCGCAGCGGGAGCACAGATACGCAGTATTTT; CDR3aa: CASRARSGSTDTQYF
j_gene: TRBJ2-7; abundance: -; v_gene: TRBV5-1; d_gene: TRBD1; CDR3nt: TGCGCCAGCAGCGTACCAAGTGGGACAGGGGTCTACGAGCAGTACTTC; CDR3aa: CASSVPSGTGVYEQYF
j_gene: TRBJ1-1; abundance: -; v_gene: TRBV5-6; d_gene: -; CDR3nt: TGTGCCAGCAGCTTGGAGGGGGTGGGACTGAACACTGAAGCTTTCTTT; CDR3aa: CASSLEGVGLNTEAFF
j_gene: TRBJ2-2; abundance: -; v_gene: TRBV29-1; d_gene: -; CDR3nt: TGCAGCGTTAGTAACTTGAACACCGGGGAGCTGTTTTTT; CDR3aa: CSVSNLNTGELFF
j_gene: TRBJ1-2; abundance: -; v_gene: TRBV7-7; d_gene: TRBD1; CDR3nt: TGTGCCAGCAGCCCTAGGGGGACAGGGGGCTCGAGGGGCTACACCTTC; CDR3aa: CASSPRGTGGSRGYTF
j_gene: TRBJ1-5; abundance: few; v_gene: TRBV29-1; d_gene: TRBD1; CDR3nt: TGCAGCGTCCCCAGGGGGGCTAAAAATCAGCCCCAGCATTTT; CDR3aa: CSVPRGAKNQPQHF
j_gene: TRBJ2-4; abundance: once; v_gene: TRBV29-1; d_gene: -; CDR3nt: TGCAGCGTTGCCAAACAGGTGTCCAACATTCAGTACTTC; CDR3aa: CSVAKQVSNIQYF
j_gene: TRBJ2-3; abundance: -; v_gene: TRBV19; d_gene: TRBD1; CDR3nt: TGTGCCAGTAGTCTCGGGACAGGACCTACGCAGTATTTT; CDR3aa: CASSLGTGPTQYF
j_gene: TRBJ1-1; abundance: -; v_gene: TRBV25-1; d_gene: TRBD1; CDR3nt: TGTGCCAGCAGTGAATGGGGGGGACAGGTTGAAGCTTTCTTT; CDR3aa: CASSEWGGQVEAFF
j_gene: TRBJ1-1; abundance: -; v_gene: TRBV7-6; d_gene: TRBD1; CDR3nt: TGTGCCAGCAGCGCACGACAGGGGTGGTTAGGAACTGAAGCTTTCTTT; CDR3aa: CASSARQGWLGTEAFF
j_gene: TRBJ1-1; abundance: -; v_gene: TRBV7-9; d_gene: TRBD1; CDR3nt: TGTGCCAGCACCCCTACAGGGGGCACTGAAGCTTTCTTT; CDR3aa: CASTPTGGTEAFF
j_gene: TRBJ2-1; abundance: -; v_gene: TRBV30; d_gene: TRBD2; CDR3nt: TGTGCCTGGAGTGTACGCCTAGCGGGGTACCACAATGAGCAGTTCTTC; CDR3aa: CAWSVRLAGYHNEQFF
j_gene: TRBJ1-1; abundance: -; v_gene: TRBV30; d_gene: -; CDR3nt: TGTGCCTGGAGTGTACACAGGTCTTTGGAAGCTTTCTTT; CDR3aa: CAWSVHRSLEAFF
j_gene: TRBJ1-1; abundance: -; v_gene: TRBV4-1; d_gene: -; CDR3nt: TGCGCCAGCAGCCAAGGCAGGGGAAGGGAAGCTTTCTTT; CDR3aa: CASSQGRGREAFF
j_gene: TRBJ2-7; abundance: once; v_gene: TRBV5-1; d_gene: TRBD2; CDR3nt: TGCGCCAGCAGCTCGGGACTAGCGGGTTCGGGCTACGAGCAGTACTTC; CDR3aa: CASSSGLAGSGYEQYF
j_gene: TRBJ2-1; abundance: few; v_gene: TRBV19; d_gene: TRBD1; CDR3nt: TGTGCCAGTAGTTTCCCTTACAGGGGGGCCTACAATGAGCAGTTCTTC; CDR3aa: CASSFPYRGAYNEQFF
j_gene: TRBJ2-7; abundance: -; v_gene: TRBV6-5; d_gene: -; CDR3nt: TGTGCCAGCAGCCCCGCGGCCTACGAGCAGTACTTC; CDR3aa: CASSPAAYEQYF
j_gene: TRBJ2-1; abundance: -; v_gene: TRBV7-9; d_gene: TRBD2; CDR3nt: TGTGCCAGCAGCTCATCCGGACTAGCGGGAGTAAATGAGCAGTTCTTC; CDR3aa: CASSSSGLAGVNEQFF